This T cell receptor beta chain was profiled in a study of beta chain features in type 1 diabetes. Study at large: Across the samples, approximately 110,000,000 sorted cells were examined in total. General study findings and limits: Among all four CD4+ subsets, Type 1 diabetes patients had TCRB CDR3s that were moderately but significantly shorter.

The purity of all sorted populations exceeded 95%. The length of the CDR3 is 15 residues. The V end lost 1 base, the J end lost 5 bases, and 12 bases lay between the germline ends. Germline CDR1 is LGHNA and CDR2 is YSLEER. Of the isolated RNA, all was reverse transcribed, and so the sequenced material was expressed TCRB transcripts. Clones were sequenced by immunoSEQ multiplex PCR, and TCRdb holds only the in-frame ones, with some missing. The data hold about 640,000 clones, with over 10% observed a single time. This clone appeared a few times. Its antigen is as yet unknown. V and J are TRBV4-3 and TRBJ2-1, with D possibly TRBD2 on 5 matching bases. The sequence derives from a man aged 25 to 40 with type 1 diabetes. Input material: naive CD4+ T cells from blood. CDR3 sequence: CASSQGEGLDNEQFF. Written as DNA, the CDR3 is TGCGCCAGCAGCCAAGGTGAGGGCCTTGACAATGAGCAGTTCTTC.